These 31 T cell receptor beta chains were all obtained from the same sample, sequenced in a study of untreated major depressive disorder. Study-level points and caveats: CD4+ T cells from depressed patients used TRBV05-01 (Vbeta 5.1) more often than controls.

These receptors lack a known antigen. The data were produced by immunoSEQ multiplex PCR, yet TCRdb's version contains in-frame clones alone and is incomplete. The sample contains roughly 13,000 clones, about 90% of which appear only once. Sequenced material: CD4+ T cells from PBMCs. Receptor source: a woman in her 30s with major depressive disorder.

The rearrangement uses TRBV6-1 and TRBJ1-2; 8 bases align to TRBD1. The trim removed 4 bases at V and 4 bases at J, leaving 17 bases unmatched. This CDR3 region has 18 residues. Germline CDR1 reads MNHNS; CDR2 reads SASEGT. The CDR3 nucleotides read TGTGCCAGCAGTGCCTACCCGGGGGTACAGGGGGTAACCTATGGCTACACCTTC. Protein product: CASSAYPGVQGVTYGYTF.

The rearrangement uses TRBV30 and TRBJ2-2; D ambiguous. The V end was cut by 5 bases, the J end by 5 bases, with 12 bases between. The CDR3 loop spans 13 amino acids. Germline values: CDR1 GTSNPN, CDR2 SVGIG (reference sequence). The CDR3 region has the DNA TGTGCCTGGTCCTACCCACCAACCGGGGAGCTGTTTTTT. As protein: CAWSYPPTGELFF.

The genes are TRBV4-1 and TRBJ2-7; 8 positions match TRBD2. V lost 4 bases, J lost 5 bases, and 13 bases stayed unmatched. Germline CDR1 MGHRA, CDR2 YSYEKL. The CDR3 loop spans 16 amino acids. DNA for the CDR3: TGCGCCAGCAGCCGCAGGTCCGGGACTAGTTCGGACGAGCAGTACTTC. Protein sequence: CASSRRSGTSSDEQYF.

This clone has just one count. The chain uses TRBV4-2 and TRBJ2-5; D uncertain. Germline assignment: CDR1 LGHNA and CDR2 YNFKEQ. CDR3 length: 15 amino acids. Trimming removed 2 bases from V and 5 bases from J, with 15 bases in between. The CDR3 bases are TGTGCCAGCAGCCAATCCACGGGCCAAAGGGAGACCCAGTACTTC. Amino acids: CASSQSTGQRETQYF.

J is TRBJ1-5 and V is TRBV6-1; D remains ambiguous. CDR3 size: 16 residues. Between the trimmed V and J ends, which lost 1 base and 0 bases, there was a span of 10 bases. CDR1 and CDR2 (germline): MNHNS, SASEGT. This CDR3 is CASSEGALNSNQPQHF. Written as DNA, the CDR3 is TGTGCCAGCAGTGAAGGGGCCCTTAATAGCAATCAGCCCCAGCATTTT.

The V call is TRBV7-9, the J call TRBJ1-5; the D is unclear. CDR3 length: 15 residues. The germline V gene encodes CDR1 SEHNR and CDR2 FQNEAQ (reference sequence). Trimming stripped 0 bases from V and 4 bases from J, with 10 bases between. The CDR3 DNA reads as TGTGCCAGCAGCTTAGCAGGAGGCACTAATCAGCCCCAGCATTTT. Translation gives CASSLAGGTNQPQHF.

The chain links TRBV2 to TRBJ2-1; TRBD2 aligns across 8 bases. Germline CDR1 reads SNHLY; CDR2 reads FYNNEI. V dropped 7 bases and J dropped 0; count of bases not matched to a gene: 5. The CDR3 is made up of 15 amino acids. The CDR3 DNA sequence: TGTGCCAGCACTCCGGGACTAGGCTCCTACAATGAGCAGTTCTTC. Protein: CASTPGLGSYNEQFF.

CDR3 coding DNA: TGTGCCAGCAGCTCCCTAATGGGGGACAATGAGCAGTTCTTC. It codes for CASSSLMGDNEQFF. The rearrangement uses TRBV7-2 and TRBJ2-1; either TRBD1 or TRBD2 may fit D (5 bases each). CDR1 SGHTA and CDR2 FQGNSA come from the germline V gene. V shed 4 bases and J shed 5 bases, with 12 bases lying between them. The CDR3 runs to 14 residues.

CDR3 nucleotide sequence: TGTGCCAGTTTCCATCTTCCGGGACAGGGGGCTTACGGGAATGGCTACACCTTC. It is translated as CASFHLPGQGAYGNGYTF. This rearrangement joins TRBV19 to TRBJ1-2, with 12 bases matching TRBD1. This CDR3 is built from 18 residues. With V trimmed by 8 bases and J by 6 bases, 19 bases remained unmatched. CDR1 and CDR2 from the germline V gene are LNHDA and SQIVND (reference sequence).

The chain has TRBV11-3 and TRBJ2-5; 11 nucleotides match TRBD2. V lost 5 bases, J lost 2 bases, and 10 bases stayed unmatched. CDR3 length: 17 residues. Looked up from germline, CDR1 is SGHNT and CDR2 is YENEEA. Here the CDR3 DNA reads TGTGCCAGCAGCCCAGGACTAGCGGGTATCCCACAAGAGACCCAGTACTTC. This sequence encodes CASSPGLAGIPQETQYF.

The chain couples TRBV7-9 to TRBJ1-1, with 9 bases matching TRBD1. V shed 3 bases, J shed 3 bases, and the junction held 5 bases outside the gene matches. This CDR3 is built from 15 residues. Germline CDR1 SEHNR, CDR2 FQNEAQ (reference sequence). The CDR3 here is CASSLGDRVDTEAFF. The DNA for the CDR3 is TGTGCCAGCAGCTTGGGGGACAGGGTTGACACTGAAGCTTTCTTT.

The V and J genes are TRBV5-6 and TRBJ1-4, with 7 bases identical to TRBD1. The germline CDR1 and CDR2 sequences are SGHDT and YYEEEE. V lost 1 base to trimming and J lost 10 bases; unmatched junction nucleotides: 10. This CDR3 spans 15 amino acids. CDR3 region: CASSLSLGGIVKLFF. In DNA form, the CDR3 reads TGTGCCAGCAGCTTGTCGTTAGGGGGCATCGTAAAACTGTTTTTT.

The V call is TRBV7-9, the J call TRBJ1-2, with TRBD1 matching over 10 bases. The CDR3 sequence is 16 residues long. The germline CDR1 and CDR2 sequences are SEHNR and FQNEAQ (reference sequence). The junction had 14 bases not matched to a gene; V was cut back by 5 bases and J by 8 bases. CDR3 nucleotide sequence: TGTGCCAGCAGCCTGATCCGGGACAGGGGATCCAGGGGCTACACCTTC. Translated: CASSLIRDRGSRGYTF.

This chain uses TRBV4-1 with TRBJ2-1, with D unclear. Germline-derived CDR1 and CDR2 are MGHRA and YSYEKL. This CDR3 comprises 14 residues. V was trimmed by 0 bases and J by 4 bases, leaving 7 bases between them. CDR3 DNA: TGCGCCAGCAGCCAAGACCCGAAGTACAATGAGCAGTTCTTC. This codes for CASSQDPKYNEQFF.

CDR3 nucleotides: TGTGCCAGCAGCTTACTGACAGGTCTGAACACTGAAGCTTTCTTT. Protein: CASSLLTGLNTEAFF. The V and J genes are TRBV11-2 and TRBJ1-1; D is perhaps TRBD1 (6 bases). This CDR3 spans 15 amino acids. CDR1 and CDR2 (germline): SGHAT, FQNNGV. The V end lost 2 bases, the J end lost 0 bases, and 10 bases lay between the germline ends. Looking up the rest from reference TRBV11-2 and TRBJ1-1 gives the full variable domain: EAGVAQSPRYKIIEKRQSVAFWCNPISGHATLYWYQQILGQGPKLLIQFQNNGVVDDSQLPKDRFSAERLKGVDSTLKIQPAKLEDSAVYLCASSLLTGLNTEAFFGQGTRLTVV.

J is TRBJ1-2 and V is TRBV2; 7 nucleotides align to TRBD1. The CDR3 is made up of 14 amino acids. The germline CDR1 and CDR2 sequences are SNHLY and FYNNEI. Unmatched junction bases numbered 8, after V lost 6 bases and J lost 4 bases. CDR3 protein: CASSIDRVSYGYTF. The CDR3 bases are TGTGCCAGCAGCATTGACAGGGTGAGCTATGGCTACACCTTC.

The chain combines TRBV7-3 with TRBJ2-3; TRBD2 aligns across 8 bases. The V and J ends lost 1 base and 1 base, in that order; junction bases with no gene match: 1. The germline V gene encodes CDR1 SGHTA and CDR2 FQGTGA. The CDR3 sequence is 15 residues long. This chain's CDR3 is CASSLIGRGTDTQYF. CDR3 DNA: TGTGCCAGCAGCTTAATCGGGAGGGGCACAGATACGCAGTATTTT.

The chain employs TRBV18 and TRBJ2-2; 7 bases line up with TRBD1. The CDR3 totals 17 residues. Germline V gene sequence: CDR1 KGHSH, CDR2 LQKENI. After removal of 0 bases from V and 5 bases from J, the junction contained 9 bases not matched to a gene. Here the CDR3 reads CASSPPVQGVTTGELFF. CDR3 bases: TGTGCCAGCTCACCACCGGTTCAGGGGGTGACGACCGGGGAGCTGTTTTTT.

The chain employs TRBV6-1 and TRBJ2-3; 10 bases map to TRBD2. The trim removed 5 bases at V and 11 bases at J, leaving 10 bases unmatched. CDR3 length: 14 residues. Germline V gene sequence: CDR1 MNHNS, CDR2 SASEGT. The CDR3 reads CASSFDTRTSGQYF. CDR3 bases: TGTGCCAGCAGTTTCGACACTCGGACTAGCGGGCAGTATTTT.

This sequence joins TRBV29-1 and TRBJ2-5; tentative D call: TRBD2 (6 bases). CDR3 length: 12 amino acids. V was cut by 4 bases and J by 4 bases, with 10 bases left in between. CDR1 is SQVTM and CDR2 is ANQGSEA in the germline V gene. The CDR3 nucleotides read TGCAGCGTTGCGGAGGGGAGAGAGACCCAGTACTTC. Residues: CSVAEGRETQYF.

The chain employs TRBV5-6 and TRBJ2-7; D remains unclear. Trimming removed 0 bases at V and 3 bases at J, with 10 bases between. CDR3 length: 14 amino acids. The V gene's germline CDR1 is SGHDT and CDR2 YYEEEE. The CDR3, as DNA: TGTGCCAGCAGCTTGGGAATCCTACTCTACGAGCAGTACTTC. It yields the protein CASSLGILLYEQYF.

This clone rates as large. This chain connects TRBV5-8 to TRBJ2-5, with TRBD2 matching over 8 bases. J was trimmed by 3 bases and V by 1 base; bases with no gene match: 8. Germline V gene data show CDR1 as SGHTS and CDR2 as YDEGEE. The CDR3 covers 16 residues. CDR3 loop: CASSLWSSGSEETQYF. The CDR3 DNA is TGTGCCAGCAGCTTGTGGTCCAGCGGGAGTGAAGAGACCCAGTACTTC.

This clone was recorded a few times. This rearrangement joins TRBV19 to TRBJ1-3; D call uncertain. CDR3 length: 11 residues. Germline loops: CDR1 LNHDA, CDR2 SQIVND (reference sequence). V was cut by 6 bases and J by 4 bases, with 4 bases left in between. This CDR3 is CASRVGNTIYF. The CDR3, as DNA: TGTGCCAGTAGGGTGGGAAACACCATATATTTT.

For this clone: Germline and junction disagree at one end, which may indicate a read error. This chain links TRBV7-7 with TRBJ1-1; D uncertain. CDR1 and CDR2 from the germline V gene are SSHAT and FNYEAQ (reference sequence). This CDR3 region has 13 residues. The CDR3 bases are TGTGCTAGCAGCTTCGAGGTGAACACTGAAGCTTTCTTT. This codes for CASSFEVNTEAFF.

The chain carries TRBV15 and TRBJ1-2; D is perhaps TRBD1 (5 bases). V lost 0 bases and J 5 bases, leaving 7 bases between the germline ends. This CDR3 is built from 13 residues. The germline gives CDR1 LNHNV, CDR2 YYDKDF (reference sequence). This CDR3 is CATSRDPGYGYTF. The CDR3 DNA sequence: TGTGCCACCAGCAGAGATCCAGGGTATGGCTACACCTTC. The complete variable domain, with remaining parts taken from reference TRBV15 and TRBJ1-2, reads DAMVIQNPRYQVTQFGKPVTLSCSQTLNHNVMYWYQQKSSQAPKLLFHYYDKDFNNEADTPDNFQSRRPNTSFCFLDIRSPGLGDTAMYLCATSRDPGYGYTFGSGTRLTVV.

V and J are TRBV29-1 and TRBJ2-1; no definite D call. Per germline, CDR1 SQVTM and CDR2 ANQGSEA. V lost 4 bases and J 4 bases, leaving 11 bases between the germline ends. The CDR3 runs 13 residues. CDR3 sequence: CSVALWGYNEQFF. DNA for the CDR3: TGCAGCGTTGCACTTTGGGGATACAATGAGCAGTTCTTC.

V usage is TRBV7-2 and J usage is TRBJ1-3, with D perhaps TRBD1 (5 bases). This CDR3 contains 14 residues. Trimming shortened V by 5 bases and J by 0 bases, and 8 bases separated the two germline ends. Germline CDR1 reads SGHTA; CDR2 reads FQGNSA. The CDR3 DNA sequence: TGTGCCAGCAGCCCACAGGTCTCTGGAAACACCATATATTTT. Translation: CASSPQVSGNTIYF.

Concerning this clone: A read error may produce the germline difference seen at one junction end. CDR3 nucleotides: TGTGCCAGCAGCTCACAACATCGGGGACTAGCGGGAGTTATCTTC. It specifies CASSSQHRGLAGVIF. J is TRBJ2-1 and V is TRBV6-6; TRBD2 matches 14 bases. The CDR3 runs 15 residues. Germline V gene lookup returns CDR1 MNHNY and CDR2 SVGAGI (reference sequence).

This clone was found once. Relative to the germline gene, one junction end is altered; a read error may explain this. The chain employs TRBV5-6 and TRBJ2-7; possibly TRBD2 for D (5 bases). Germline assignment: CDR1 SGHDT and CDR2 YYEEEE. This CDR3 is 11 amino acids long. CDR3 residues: CASSLEGPREF. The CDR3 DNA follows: TGTGCCAGCAGCTTGGAAGGCCCTAGGGAGTTC. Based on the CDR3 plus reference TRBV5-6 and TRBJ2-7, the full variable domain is DAGVTQSPTHLIKTRGQQVTLRCSPKSGHDTVSWYQQALGQGPQFIFQYYEEEERQRGNFPDRFSGHQFPNYSSELNVNALLLGDSALYLCASSLEGPREFGPGTRLTVT.

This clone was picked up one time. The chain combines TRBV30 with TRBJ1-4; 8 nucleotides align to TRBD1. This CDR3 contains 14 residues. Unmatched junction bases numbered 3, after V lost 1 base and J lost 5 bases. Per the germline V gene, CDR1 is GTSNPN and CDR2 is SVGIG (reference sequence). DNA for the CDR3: TGTGCCTGGAGTGGGGACAGGACCAATGAAAAACTGTTTTTT. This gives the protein CAWSGDRTNEKLFF.

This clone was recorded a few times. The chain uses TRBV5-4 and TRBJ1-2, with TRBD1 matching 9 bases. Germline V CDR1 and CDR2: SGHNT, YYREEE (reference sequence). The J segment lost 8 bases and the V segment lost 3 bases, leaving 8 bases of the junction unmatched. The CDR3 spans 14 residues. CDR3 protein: CASSWDRAIWGYTF. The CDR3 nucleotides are TGTGCCAGCAGCTGGGACAGGGCCATTTGGGGCTACACCTTC.